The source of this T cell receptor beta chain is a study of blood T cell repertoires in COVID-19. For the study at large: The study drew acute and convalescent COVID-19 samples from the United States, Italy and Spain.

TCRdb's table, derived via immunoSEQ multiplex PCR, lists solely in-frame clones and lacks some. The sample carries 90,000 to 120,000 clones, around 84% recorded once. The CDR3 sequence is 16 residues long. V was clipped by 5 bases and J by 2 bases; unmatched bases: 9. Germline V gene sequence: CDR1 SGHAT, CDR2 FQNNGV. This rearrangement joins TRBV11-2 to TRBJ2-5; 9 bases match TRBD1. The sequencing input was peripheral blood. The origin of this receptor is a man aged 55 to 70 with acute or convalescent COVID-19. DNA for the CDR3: TGTGCCAGCAGCGTAACAGGGGGCCGGGGACAAGAGACCCAGTACTTC. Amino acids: CASSVTGGRGQETQYF.